Shown below are 11 T cell receptor beta chains from a single sample sequenced in a study of T cell clonality in common variable immunodeficiency. Assay: immunoSEQ multiplex PCR; the TCRdb copy retains only in-frame clones and omits some. The sample counts approximately 44,000 clones, none seen once; the ten largest own more than 9%. The sample was peripheral blood mononuclear cells. The receptors were gathered from a person between 18 and 69 years old in good health.

This clone was detected many times. The sequenced fragment ends 3 residues before the CDR3 boundary, so the rest is inferred from the germline J gene. This chain joins TRBV5-1 and TRBJ2-2; 9 nucleotides agree with TRBD2. CDR1 and CDR2 from the germline V gene are SGHRS and YFSETQ. There are 18 residues in the CDR3. Germline trimming cut 4 bases from V and 1 base from J; bases unmatched to any gene: 11. CDR3 bases read: TGCGCCAGCAGCAGACCTCTTGTTAGCGGGGGGAACACCGGGGAG. It yields the protein CASSRPLVSGGNTGE. The entire CDR3 is CASSRPLVSGGNTGELFF.

This clone was recorded many times. The read terminates 3 residues ahead of where the CDR3 ends, so the germline J gene completes it. This chain links TRBV7-9 with TRBJ2-3; D is possibly TRBD1 (6 bases). CDR1 is SEHNR, CDR2 FQNEAQ, per germline (reference sequence). This CDR3 has 14 amino acids. The V gene lost 5 bases and the J gene lost 2 bases, with 11 bases spanning the gap. The sequenced CDR3 bases are TGTGCCAGCAGCCCCGACAGGACCACAGATACG. This sequence encodes CASSPDRTTDT. The full-length CDR3 reads as CASSPDRTTDTQYF.

This clone came up many times. Coverage ceases 3 residues before the CDR3 finishes, and the germline J gene fills in the end. The V call is TRBV28, the J call TRBJ1-4, with D possibly being TRBD1 (5 bases). In germline, CDR1 is MDHEN, CDR2 SYDVKM. V dropped 4 bases and J dropped 0 bases, with 18 bases sitting between them. The CDR3 totals 18 residues. The covered CDR3 bases are TGTGCCAGCAGTTCCCCCGACAGCGCAATTACAACTAATGAAAAA. Translated: CASSSPDSAITTNEK. The whole CDR3 protein reads CASSSPDSAITTNEKLFF.

The table lists this clone with many counts. The read falls 3 residues short of the CDR3 end, and the missing part is taken from the germline J gene. This chain uses TRBV11-2 with TRBJ1-1, with a possible D match to TRBD1 (6 bases). CDR3 length equals 14 residues. In germline, CDR1 is SGHAT, CDR2 FQNNGV. V dropped 1 base and J dropped 7 bases, with 13 bases sitting between them. CDR3 in amino acids: CASSLASGEFEAFF. Incomplete CDR3 DNA: TGTGCCAGCAGCTTAGCTTCAGGGGAGTTTGAA.

This clone occurred many times. The sequenced fragment ends 3 residues before the CDR3 boundary, so the rest is inferred from the germline J gene. The V call is TRBV12-3 or TRBV12-4, the J call TRBJ2-7, with TRBD1 matching over 7 bases. V shed 5 bases and J 1 base; nucleotides not matched to a gene: 2. The CDR3 has 13 amino acids. The covered CDR3 bases are TGTGCCAGCAGTACGACAGGGTCCTACGAG. Its translation: CASSTTGSYE. The full CDR3 sequence reads CASSTTGSYEQYF.

This clone was recorded at least ten times. The observed sequence ends 3 residues before the CDR3 terminus, with the missing tail filled in from the germline J gene. V gene TRBV5-4 combines with J gene TRBJ2-5; the match to TRBD2 covers 11 bases. Germline-derived CDR1 and CDR2 are SGHNT and YYREEE (reference sequence). The CDR3 is 15 amino acids. V shed 5 bases and J 5 bases; nucleotides not matched to a gene: 8. The covered CDR3 bases are TGTGCCAGCAGTGGCCTAGCGGGGGGTCGGGAGACC. Translated: CASSGLAGGRET. In full, the CDR3 is CASSGLAGGRETQYF.

This clone appeared many times. The read ends 3 residues early relative to the CDR3; the germline J gene fills the gap. The chain carries TRBV5-1 and TRBJ2-3; D may be TRBD1 (5 bases). Germline V gives CDR1 SGHRS, CDR2 YFSETQ. The CDR3 is 16 residues long. The ends were cut back, 0 bases at V and 6 bases at J, with 17 bases in the middle. CDR3 bases read: TGCGCCAGCAGCTTGGAAATTGGGGCCCTAAGGGATACG. Its protein is CASSLEIGALRDT. The CDR3 in its entirety is CASSLEIGALRDTQYF.

In this sample, this clone turned up many times. Sequencing ends 3 residues short of the CDR3 end; the germline J gene provides the rest. The genes are TRBV5-4 and TRBJ2-1, with D possibly being TRBD1 (5 bases). The CDR3 spans 12 residues. Germline CDR1 is SGHNT and CDR2 is YYREEE (reference sequence). The germline V and J ends were trimmed by 2 bases and 7 bases, with 7 bases remaining between them. CDR3 bases read: TGTGCCAGCAGCTTACAGGATAATGAG. It codes for CASSLQDNE. The CDR3 in full is CASSLQDNEQFF.

In this sample, this clone turned up a few times. The CDR3 end lies 3 residues beyond the end of the read and is filled in from the germline J gene. The rearrangement links TRBV11-3 to TRBJ1-4, with D perhaps TRBD1 (5 bases). With 2 bases removed from V and 7 bases from J, the gap between germline ends came to 11 bases. There are 14 residues in the CDR3. CDR1 is SGHNT and CDR2 is YENEEA in the germline V gene. CDR3 residues: CASSLNRLSEKLFF. CDR3 DNA, as far as it was read: TGTGCCAGCAGCTTAAACAGGCTATCTGAAAAA.

This clone was seen ten or more times. The read ends 3 residues before the CDR3 terminus; that terminus is restored from the germline J gene. The rearrangement joins TRBV5-1 to TRBJ2-3; D perhaps matches TRBD2 (5 bases). Between the trimmed V and J ends, which lost 0 bases and 2 bases, there was a span of 13 bases. CDR3 length: 16 amino acids. CDR1 and CDR2 from the germline V gene are SGHRS and YFSETQ. The CDR3 bases that were read are TGCGCCAGCAGCTTGGCCACAAGCGGCTCCACAGATACG. It codes for CASSLATSGSTDT. The whole CDR3 protein is CASSLATSGSTDTQYF.

This clone has at least ten counts. The CDR3 end falls 3 residues outside the read, so it is completed with the germline J gene. The chain combines TRBV7-2 with TRBJ2-7; TRBD1 aligns across 9 bases. The CDR3 contains 14 residues. The junction had 7 bases not matched to a gene; V was cut back by 5 bases and J by 5 bases. Germline lookup yields CDR1 SGHTA and CDR2 FQGNSA. CDR3 loop: CASSQDRGSDEQYF. Incomplete CDR3 DNA: TGTGCCAGCAGCCAGGACAGGGGATCTGACGAG.